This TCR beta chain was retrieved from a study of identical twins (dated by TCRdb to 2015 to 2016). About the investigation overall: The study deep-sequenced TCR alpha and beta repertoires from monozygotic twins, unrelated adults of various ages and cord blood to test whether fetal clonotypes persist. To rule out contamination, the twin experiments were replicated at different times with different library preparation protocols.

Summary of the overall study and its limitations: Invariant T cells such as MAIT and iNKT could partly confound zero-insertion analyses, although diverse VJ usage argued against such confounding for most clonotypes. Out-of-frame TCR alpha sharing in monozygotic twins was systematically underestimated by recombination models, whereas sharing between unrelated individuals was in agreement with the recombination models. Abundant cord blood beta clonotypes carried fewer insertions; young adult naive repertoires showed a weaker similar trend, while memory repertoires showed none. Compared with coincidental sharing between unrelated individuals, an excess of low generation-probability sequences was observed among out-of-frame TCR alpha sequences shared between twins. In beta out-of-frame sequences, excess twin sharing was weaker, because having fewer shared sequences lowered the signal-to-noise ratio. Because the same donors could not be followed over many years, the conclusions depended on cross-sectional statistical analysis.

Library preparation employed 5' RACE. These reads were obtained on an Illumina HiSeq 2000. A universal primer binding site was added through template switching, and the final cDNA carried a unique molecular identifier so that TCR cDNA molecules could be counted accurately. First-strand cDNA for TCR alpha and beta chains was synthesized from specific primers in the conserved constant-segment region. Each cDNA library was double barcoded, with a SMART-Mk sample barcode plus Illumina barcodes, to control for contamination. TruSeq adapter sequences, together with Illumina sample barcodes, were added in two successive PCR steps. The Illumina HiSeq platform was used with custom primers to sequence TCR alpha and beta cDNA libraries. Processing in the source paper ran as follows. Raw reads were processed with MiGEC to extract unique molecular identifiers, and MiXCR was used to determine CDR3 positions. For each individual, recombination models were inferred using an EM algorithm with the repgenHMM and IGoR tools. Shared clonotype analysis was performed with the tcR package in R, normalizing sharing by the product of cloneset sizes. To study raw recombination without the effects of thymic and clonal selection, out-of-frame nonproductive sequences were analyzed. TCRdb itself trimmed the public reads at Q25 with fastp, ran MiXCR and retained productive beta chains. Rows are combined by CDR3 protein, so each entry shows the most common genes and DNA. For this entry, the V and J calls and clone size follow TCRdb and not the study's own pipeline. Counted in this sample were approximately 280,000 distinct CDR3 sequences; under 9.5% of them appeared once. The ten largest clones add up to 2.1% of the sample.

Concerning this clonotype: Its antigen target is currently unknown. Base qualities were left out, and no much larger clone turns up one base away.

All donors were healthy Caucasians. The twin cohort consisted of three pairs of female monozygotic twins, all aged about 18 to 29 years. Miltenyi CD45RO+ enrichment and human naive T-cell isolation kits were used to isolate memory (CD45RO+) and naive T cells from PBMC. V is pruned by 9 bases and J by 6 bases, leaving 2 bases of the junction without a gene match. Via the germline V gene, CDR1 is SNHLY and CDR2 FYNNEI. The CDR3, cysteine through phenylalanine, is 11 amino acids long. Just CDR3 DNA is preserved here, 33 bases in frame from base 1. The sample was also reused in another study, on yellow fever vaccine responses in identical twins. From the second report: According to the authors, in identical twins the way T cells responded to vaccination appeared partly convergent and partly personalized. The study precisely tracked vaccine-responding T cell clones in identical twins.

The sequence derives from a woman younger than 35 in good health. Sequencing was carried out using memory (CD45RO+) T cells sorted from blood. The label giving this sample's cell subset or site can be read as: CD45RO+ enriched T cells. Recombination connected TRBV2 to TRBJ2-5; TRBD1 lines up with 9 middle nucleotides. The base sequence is TGTGCCAGAGGACAGGGGAAGACCCAGTACTTC. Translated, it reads CARGQGKTQYF.